A single sample is the source of the 25 T cell receptor beta chains below, sequenced in a study of blood T cell repertoires in COVID-19. Data came from immunoSEQ multiplex PCR; TCRdb stores just in-frame clones and leaves some out. This table holds roughly 84,000 clones, roughly 80% found once. The specimen sequenced was peripheral blood. The receptor source for this set is a woman aged 80 or over with acute or convalescent COVID-19.

The V and J genes are TRBV5-1 and TRBJ2-1; 7 bases fit TRBD2. The V gene end was trimmed by 4 bases and the J gene end by 2 bases; junction bases not matched to a gene: 9. CDR3 length equals 16 residues. CDR1 is SGHRS and CDR2 is YFSETQ in the germline V gene. The CDR3 DNA sequence: TGCGCCAGCAGCACCAGGGAGGGCCAGACCTACAATGAGCAGTTCTTC. Amino acid sequence: CASSTREGQTYNEQFF.

The chain has TRBV5-1 and TRBJ1-1, with 7 positions matching TRBD1. Trimming took 6 bases from V and 5 from J; bases not matched to a gene: 16. CDR3 length: 16 amino acids. Germline-derived CDR1 and CDR2 are SGHRS and YFSETQ. CDR3 nucleotides: TGCGCCAGCACCCCCGGGACAGAGGCCTTAGGGACTGAAGCTTTCTTT. Protein sequence: CASTPGTEALGTEAFF. The variable domain in full, with the rest retrieved from reference TRBV5-1 and TRBJ1-1, is KAGVTQTPRYLIKTRGQQVTLSCSPISGHRSVSWYQQTPGQGLQFLFEYFSETQRNKGNFPGRFSGRQFSNSRSEMNVSTLELGDSALYLCASTPGTEALGTEAFFGQGTRLTVV.

The genes are TRBV18 and TRBJ1-6; TRBD1 aligns across 8 bases. Germline CDR1 KGHSH, CDR2 LQKENI. J lost 6 bases, V lost 3 bases, and 7 bases had no gene match. This CDR3 spans 16 amino acids. CDR3 in amino acids: CASSPVAGGVNSPLHF. Written as DNA, the CDR3 is TGTGCCAGCTCACCGGTGGCAGGGGGCGTTAATTCACCCCTCCACTTT.

This CDR3 is CASRGQGATDTQYF. CDR3 nucleotide sequence: TGTGCCAGCAGGGGACAGGGGGCGACAGATACGCAGTATTTT. The rearrangement uses TRBV2 and TRBJ2-3; 12 positions agree with TRBD1. The CDR3 length is 14 residues. Per the germline V gene, CDR1 is SNHLY and CDR2 is FYNNEI. With 6 bases clipped from V and 3 bases from J, the junction kept 1 base outside the gene matches.

The chain has TRBV19 and TRBJ1-4; 7 bases agree with TRBD1. Germline V gives CDR1 LNHDA, CDR2 SQIVND (reference sequence). The V and J ends lost 6 bases and 8 bases, in that order; junction bases with no gene match: 6. This CDR3 region has 13 residues. The DNA for the CDR3 is TGTGCCAGTAGCGACAGGGCGGGGGAAAAACTGTTTTTT. It encodes CASSDRAGEKLFF.

There are a few counts of this clone. The chain recombines TRBV5-1 with TRBJ1-1; 9 nucleotides match TRBD1. The V gene's germline CDR1 is SGHRS and CDR2 YFSETQ. V lost 4 bases and J lost 0; bases outside the gene matches: 4. This CDR3 spans 15 amino acids. Here the CDR3 reads CASSTDRGMNTEAFF. The CDR3 coding sequence is TGCGCCAGCAGCACGGACAGGGGCATGAACACTGAAGCTTTCTTT.

This sequence joins TRBV19 and TRBJ1-5; 7 bases align to TRBD1. The trim removed 7 bases at V and 6 bases at J, leaving 9 bases unmatched. CDR3 length: 14 residues. Germline CDR1 and CDR2: LNHDA and SQIVND (reference sequence). The CDR3 DNA reads as TGTGCCAGTATCGACACAGGGGCACGTCAGCCCCAGCATTTT. This codes for CASIDTGARQPQHF.

The V gene is TRBV7-2, the J gene TRBJ2-3; 8 positions agree with TRBD2. Germline CDR1 and CDR2: SGHTA and FQGNSA. The CDR3 is made up of 15 amino acids. J was trimmed by 4 bases and V by 2 bases; bases with no gene match: 5. CDR3 nucleotide sequence: TGTGCCAGCAGCTTATGGACTAGCACTTCAGATACGCAGTATTTT. Encoded protein: CASSLWTSTSDTQYF.

The genes are TRBV2 and TRBJ2-7, with 7 bases lining up with TRBD1. The CDR3 consists of 14 residues. V shed 4 bases and J 5 bases; nucleotides not matched to a gene: 8. In germline, CDR1 is SNHLY, CDR2 FYNNEI. DNA of the CDR3: TGTGCCAGCAGTGCGCGACAGGGCCCCAACGAGCAGTACTTC. It specifies CASSARQGPNEQYF.

The rearrangement links TRBV5-6 to TRBJ1-5; TRBD1 aligns across 9 bases. In germline, CDR1 is SGHDT, CDR2 YYEEEE. The CDR3 has 18 amino acids. The J segment lost 5 bases and the V segment lost 0 bases, leaving 12 bases of the junction unmatched. The CDR3 DNA sequence: TGTGCCAGCAGCTTGGCCATGGGACAGGGCGGCGGGGATCAGCCCCAGCATTTT. This translates into CASSLAMGQGGGDQPQHF.

This clone was picked up one time. The chain links TRBV9 to TRBJ1-1, with D possibly TRBD1 on 5 matching bases. The CDR3 is made up of 16 amino acids. Germline V gene data show CDR1 as SGDLS and CDR2 as YYNGEE. Trimming removed 4 bases at V and 0 bases at J, with 16 bases between. The CDR3 bases are TGTGCCAGCAGCACCCGAGGAGGGGCACTGAACACTGAAGCTTTCTTT. This sequence encodes CASSTRGGALNTEAFF.

The chain couples TRBV24-1 to TRBJ1-2; TRBD1 matches at 7 bases. Losses at the gene ends were 7 bases for V and 8 bases for J; bases not matched to a gene: 9. CDR1 is KGHDR and CDR2 is SFDVKD in the germline V gene. This CDR3 has 13 residues. The DNA of the CDR3 is TGTGCCACCAGCCTTACAGGGGATGACGGCTACACCTTC. Translation gives CATSLTGDDGYTF.

CDR3 coding DNA: TGTGCCAGTAGTATGCAGGCCCCAGTGGCGACTAATGAAAAACTGTTTTTT. As protein: CASSMQAPVATNEKLFF. The chain carries TRBV19 and TRBJ1-4; D unresolved. V dropped 3 bases and J dropped 2 bases, with 16 bases sitting between them. In germline, CDR1 is LNHDA, CDR2 SQIVND (reference sequence). The CDR3 is 17 residues long.

The genes are TRBV11-2 and TRBJ2-2; D is ambiguous. V lost 0 bases and J 5 bases, leaving 4 bases between the germline ends. This CDR3 has 13 residues. In germline, CDR1 is SGHAT, CDR2 FQNNGV. CDR3 sequence reads: CASSLEATGELFF. DNA for the CDR3: TGTGCCAGCAGCTTAGAGGCAACCGGGGAGCTGTTTTTT.

This clone was found a few times. The chain combines TRBV27 with TRBJ1-1; 7 bases map to TRBD1. J lost 0 bases, V lost 6 bases, and 7 bases had no gene match. Germline values: CDR1 MNHEY, CDR2 SMNVEV (reference sequence). There are 15 residues in the CDR3. CDR3 residues: CASSPFDRVNTEAFF. CDR3 nucleotide sequence: TGTGCCAGCAGCCCGTTCGACAGGGTGAACACTGAAGCTTTCTTT.

The V gene is TRBV18, the J gene TRBJ2-1; 8 nucleotides align to TRBD2. Germline lookup yields CDR1 KGHSH and CDR2 LQKENI. After removal of 0 bases from V and 6 bases from J, the junction contained 7 bases not matched to a gene. The CDR3 is 16 residues long. CDR3 in DNA: TGTGCCAGCTCACCACCAGGGGCGGGGGGTGCCAATGAGCAGTTCTTC. This gives the protein CASSPPGAGGANEQFF.

The chain couples TRBV7-2 to TRBJ1-5, with 8 bases that match TRBD1. Per the germline V gene, CDR1 is SGHTA and CDR2 is FQGNSA. V shed 5 bases, J shed 2 bases, and the junction held 8 bases outside the gene matches. This CDR3 has 16 amino acids. The CDR3 DNA follows: TGTGCCAGCAGCCCAGTCGGGACAGGTCGCAATCAGCCCCAGCATTTT. It translates to CASSPVGTGRNQPQHF.

This clone came up a few times. The V and J genes are TRBV29-1 and TRBJ1-5, with TRBD1 matching 9 bases. There are 14 residues in the CDR3. CDR1 is SQVTM and CDR2 is ANQGSEA in the germline V gene. V dropped 7 bases and J dropped 3; count of bases not matched to a gene: 7. This CDR3 reads CSAATGGTNQPQHF. CDR3 sequence (DNA): TGCAGCGCAGCGACAGGGGGGACCAATCAGCCCCAGCATTTT.

The J gene is TRBJ1-5, the V gene TRBV5-6; no clear D gene. There are 15 residues in the CDR3. V was trimmed by 0 bases and J by 1 base, leaving 8 bases between them. In germline, CDR1 is SGHDT, CDR2 YYEEEE. Here the CDR3 DNA reads TGTGCCAGCAGCTTGGTCTCGGGAAGCAATCAGCCCCAGCATTTT. Translating it yields CASSLVSGSNQPQHF.

The chain carries TRBV27 and TRBJ1-5, with TRBD1 matching over 7 bases. The CDR3 is made up of 16 amino acids. V was pared by 2 bases and J by 2 bases, with 6 bases of the junction left unmatched. Germline V CDR1 and CDR2: MNHEY, SMNVEV (reference sequence). The DNA of the CDR3 is TGTGCCAGCAGTTTACGTTACAGGGGAGGCAATCAGCCCCAGCATTTT. Protein product: CASSLRYRGGNQPQHF.

The rearrangement links TRBV3-1 (or the pseudogene TRBV3-2) to TRBJ1-2, with D tentatively TRBD1 (5 bases). Trimming pared 0 bases from V and 4 bases from J, leaving 12 bases between. The CDR3 spans 15 residues. The germline V gene encodes CDR1 LGHDT and CDR2 YNNKEL (reference sequence). Written as DNA, the CDR3 is TGTGCCAGCAGCCAAGATCCCAGGGCGCCCTATGGCTACACCTTC. It translates to CASSQDPRAPYGYTF.

The chain uses TRBV7-9 and TRBJ1-2, with TRBD1 matching 8 bases. V trimming: 5 bases; J trimming: 3 bases; junction bases outside the gene matches: 5. CDR1 is SEHNR and CDR2 is FQNEAQ in the germline V gene (reference sequence). The CDR3 covers 14 residues. The CDR3 loop reads CASSRGQVDYGYTF. CDR3 DNA: TGTGCCAGCAGCCGGGGACAGGTCGACTATGGCTACACCTTC.

The chain couples TRBV2 to TRBJ1-2; D gene unclear. Germline CDR1 SNHLY, CDR2 FYNNEI. V was trimmed by 3 bases and J by 2 bases, leaving 7 bases between them. This CDR3 spans 13 amino acids. The CDR3 region is CASSDWENYGYTF. The CDR3 coding sequence is TGTGCCAGCAGTGATTGGGAGAACTATGGCTACACCTTC.

The V and J genes are TRBV7-8 and TRBJ1-2; the match to TRBD1 covers 8 bases. With 2 bases clipped from V and 6 bases from J, the junction kept 14 bases outside the gene matches. The CDR3 sequence is 17 residues long. The V gene's germline CDR1 is SGHVS and CDR2 FQNEAQ. The CDR3 region is CASSLLFAGQALHGYTF. The CDR3 DNA sequence: TGTGCCAGCAGCTTATTGTTCGCGGGACAGGCCCTCCATGGCTACACCTTC.

V gene TRBV9 combines with J gene TRBJ2-2; D is unresolved. This CDR3 region has 13 residues. Germline V gives CDR1 SGDLS, CDR2 YYNGEE. The V gene lost 0 bases and the J gene lost 5 bases, with 5 bases spanning the gap. In nucleotides, the CDR3 is TGTGCCAGCAGCGTAGTCCAGACCGGGGAGCTGTTTTTT. It is translated as CASSVVQTGELFF.